The next 14 T cell receptor beta chains were all read from a single sample in a study of beta chain features in type 1 diabetes. No antigen is known for these receptors. Reverse transcribing all isolated RNA meant expressed TCRB transcripts were sequenced. Some clones are missing from TCRdb's copy, which holds only in-frame ones; the method was immunoSEQ multiplex PCR. Here the sample spans some 370,000 clones, about 10% being singletons. Broader study findings: Moderate yet significant TCRB CDR3 shortening was seen in Type 1 diabetes patients in all four CD4+ subsets.

The sequencing input was central memory CD4+ T cells from blood. These receptors were taken from a man aged 25 to 45 with type 1 diabetes.

To note about this clone: One end of the junction varies from germline; a read error may be responsible. V and J are TRBV7-3 and TRBJ2-3, with 9 bases identical to TRBD2. CDR3 length: 17 amino acids. CDR1 and CDR2 (germline): SGHTA, FQGTGA. CDR3 residues: CASSQENSGRSPDTQYF. CDR3 bases: TGCGCCAGCAGCCAAGAGAATAGCGGGAGATCCCCAGATACGCAGTATTTT.

In this sample, this clone turned up a few times. The chain joins TRBV7-8 to TRBJ2-3, with a tentative D call TRBD2 (6 bases). Trimming removed 2 bases at V and 11 bases at J, with 29 bases between. Germline assignment: CDR1 SGHVS and CDR2 FQNEAQ. The CDR3 loop spans 18 amino acids. The CDR3 bases are TGTGCCAGCAGCTTAAGATTCGGGCGTGGAGGGGACGGGCCTGGGCAGTATTTT. The encoded protein is CASSLRFGRGGDGPGQYF. The full variable domain, completed using reference TRBV7-8 and TRBJ2-3, is GAGVSQSPRYKVAKRGQDVALRCDPISGHVSLFWYQQALGQGPEFLTYFQNEAQLDKSGLPSDRFFAERPEGSVSTLKIQRTQQEDSAVYLCASSLRFGRGGDGPGQYFGPGTRLTVL.

The J gene is TRBJ2-4, the V gene TRBV5-4; 11 bases fit TRBD2. Germline loops: CDR1 SGHNT, CDR2 YYREEE (reference sequence). The CDR3 runs 15 residues. V was clipped by 4 bases and J by 5 bases; unmatched bases: 5. CDR3 protein: CASSRLAGGENIQYF. CDR3 bases: TGTGCCAGCAGCCGGCTAGCGGGAGGAGAAAACATTCAGTACTTC.

This chain uses TRBV10-3 with TRBJ2-3; D uncertain. The CDR3 is 12 residues long. V gave up 7 bases and J gave up 2 bases, with 7 bases separating them. The germline V gene encodes CDR1 ENHRY and CDR2 SYGVKD. The CDR3 DNA sequence: TGTGCCATCAAAGGCGACACAGATACGCAGTATTTT. Translating it yields CAIKGDTDTQYF.

J is TRBJ1-2 and V is TRBV6-1; 10 bases are shared with TRBD1. The ends lost 2 bases at V and 3 bases at J; junction bases unmatched: 9. The CDR3 has 17 residues. Germline lookup yields CDR1 MNHNS and CDR2 SASEGT. CDR3: CASSESRGTGVYYGYTF. The CDR3, as DNA: TGTGCCAGCAGTGAATCAAGGGGGACAGGGGTTTACTATGGCTACACCTTC.

J is TRBJ2-7 and V is TRBV5-1, with TRBD2 identical over 9 bases. Germline lookup yields CDR1 SGHRS and CDR2 YFSETQ. V lost 2 bases and J lost 0; bases outside the gene matches: 6. The CDR3 sequence is 16 residues long. The CDR3 nucleotides read TGCGCCAGCAGCTTTTACGGGACTAGCAGCTCCTACGAGCAGTACTTC. Amino acids: CASSFYGTSSSYEQYF.

In its sample, this clone was seen many times. The chain combines TRBV4-2 with TRBJ2-3; 7 bases are a match to TRBD2. The CDR3 totals 17 residues. The J segment lost 4 bases and the V segment lost 1 base, leaving 11 bases of the junction unmatched. Per germline, CDR1 LGHNA and CDR2 YNFKEQ. In DNA form, the CDR3 reads TGTGCCAGCAGCCAAGGGGAGGGACCGCGAGGTGCAGATACGCAGTATTTT. Translating gives CASSQGEGPRGADTQYF.

This clone was found a few times. The J gene is TRBJ2-3, the V gene TRBV7-2; 8 positions match TRBD2. The J segment lost 0 bases and the V segment lost 3 bases, leaving 5 bases of the junction unmatched. Germline CDR1 is SGHTA and CDR2 is FQGNSA. This CDR3 is built from 16 residues. This CDR3 is CASSFKRERSTDTQYF. Written as DNA, the CDR3 is TGTGCCAGCAGCTTTAAGCGGGAGAGAAGCACAGATACGCAGTATTTT.

This rearrangement joins TRBV18 to TRBJ1-1, with D hard to call. The germline gives CDR1 KGHSH, CDR2 LQKENI. The length of the CDR3 is 13 residues. Trimming left V 4 bases short and J 3 bases short, with 9 bases between. CDR3 in amino acids: CASSQGEDTEAFF. The CDR3 DNA follows: TGTGCCAGCTCACAGGGTGAGGACACTGAAGCTTTCTTT.

V gene TRBV9 combines with J gene TRBJ2-1; 9 bases are a match to TRBD2. There are 15 residues in the CDR3. The junction had 6 bases not matched to a gene; V was cut back by 1 base and J by 7 bases. Looked up from germline, CDR1 is SGDLS and CDR2 is YYNGEE. The CDR3 loop reads CASSVLHSGSNEQFF. In DNA form, the CDR3 reads TGTGCCAGCAGCGTACTTCATAGCGGGAGTAATGAGCAGTTCTTC.

This clone was observed a handful of times. The gene calls are TRBV13 and TRBJ1-4; TRBD1 might be the D (5 bases). The V and J ends lost 3 bases and 8 bases respectively, with 10 bases between them. The CDR3 totals 13 residues. Per the germline V gene, CDR1 is PRHDT and CDR2 is FYEKMQ (reference sequence). The CDR3 here is CASSFDRGEKLFF. CDR3 DNA sequence: TGTGCCAGCAGCTTCGACAGAGGGGAAAAACTGTTTTTT.

The chain carries TRBV5-4 and TRBJ1-3; D gene uncertain. The CDR3 totals 15 residues. Germline CDR1 is SGHNT and CDR2 is YYREEE (reference sequence). Trimming cost V 4 bases and J 0 bases, with 11 bases left between them. CDR3 nucleotides: TGTGCCAGCAGCCAAGATCACGCCTCTGGAAACACCATATATTTT. Encoded protein: CASSQDHASGNTIYF.

This clone has only a few counts. The V and J genes are TRBV7-2 and TRBJ1-4; D uncertain. Looked up from germline, CDR1 is SGHTA and CDR2 is FQGNSA. The CDR3 is 14 residues long. The V and J ends lost 0 bases and 6 bases respectively, with 8 bases between them. The CDR3 spells CASSLAPRDEKLFF. The CDR3 coding sequence is TGTGCCAGCAGCTTAGCCCCGAGGGATGAAAAACTGTTTTTT.

The J gene is TRBJ2-3, the V gene TRBV2, with 10 positions matching TRBD2. The V gene's germline CDR1 is SNHLY and CDR2 FYNNEI. The CDR3 is made up of 15 amino acids. Trimming at V came to 7 bases and at J to 0 bases, leaving 4 bases not matched to a gene. The CDR3 loop is CASMWGLASTDTQYF. The DNA of the CDR3 is TGTGCCAGCATGTGGGGACTAGCGAGCACAGATACGCAGTATTTT.